This TCR beta chain stems from a study of blood T cell repertoires in COVID-19. Study as a whole: Acute-phase and convalescent COVID-19 samples originated in the United States, Italy and Spain. T cells, B-cell-depleted T cells, or PBMCs supplied cDNA or gDNA.

In the authors' workflow: How many nucleated cells were present was estimated from reference gene primer amplification. Profiled with immunoSEQ multiplex PCR; TCRdb holds only in-frame clones, not every one. V and J calls and clone size come straight from that table; D and trimming were deduced from the DNA. This table has 200,000 to 250,000 clones, about 89% appearing once. Germline V gives CDR1 MNHEY, CDR2 SVGAGI. The ends were cut back, 7 bases at V and 0 bases at J, with 10 bases in the middle. The CDR3 is 13 amino acids. V is TRBV6-5 and J is TRBJ2-7; D is undetermined. This TCR derives from a woman aged 55-70 years who had recovered from COVID-19. Sequenced material: peripheral blood. The CDR3 region has the DNA TGTGCCAGCAACGGAGCGTCCTCCTACGAGCAGTACTTC. Amino acid sequence: CASNGASSYEQYF.